This T cell receptor beta chain was sequenced during a study of human T cells and chemical hapten exposure (dated by TCRdb to the early 2020s). Study-wide context: For sensitization, 2% DPC in acetone was applied to an approximately 2 cm by approximately 2 cm area of upper inner arm skin. Peripheral blood TCR repertoire changes were tracked in vivo in alopecia patients during primary and secondary sensitization to the hapten diphenylcyclopropenone (DPC). The patient cohort, mostly female, included alopecia areata with under or over 50% scalp involvement, alopecia totalis and alopecia universalis. Patch testing was done on the upper back using Finn chambers containing 0.01% DPC, and results were scored after 6 days according to International Contact Dermatitis Research Group standards. Libraries were pooled for sequencing, and variation in per-sample TCR yields was attributed mainly to small differences in library volumes within the pool. Patient blood was sampled pre-sensitization (week 0) and at 2, 6 and about 24 weeks after DPC sensitization. Patients additionally received weekly therapeutic DPC doses to the scalp throughout the approximately 24-week study period. Blood for TCR sequencing was provided by twenty-nine alopecia patients at one to four time points (pre-sensitization, 2, 6 and 24 weeks).

The CDR3 numbers 14 residues from cysteine through phenylalanine. The entry retains the CDR3 DNA only, 42 bases that are in frame from base 1. Trimming removed 0 bases from V and 8 bases from J, leaving 11 bases between the germline ends. From a lookup of the germline V gene, CDR1 and CDR2 are SGHRS and YFSETQ. The time point tag for this specimen amounts to: pre-sensitization, week 0. The treatment or condition label of this sample denotes: therapeutic diphenylcyclopropenone sensitization with weekly scalp DPC. At each patch-test visit, blood was drawn before the patch test was applied. Eligible patients were aged 18 to 70, diagnosed with alopecia, deemed suitable for DPC therapy, and excluded if pregnant. Total RNA was extracted from unfractionated whole blood collected in Tempus Blood RNA tubes. This clonotype occurred many times. The clone's antigen remains unknown. No base quality information exists; no much larger clone differs at one position.

Overall study results and their limits: Because every patient had alopecia, a presumed autoimmune disease, the patients' immune response might differ from that of healthy individuals. Expanded TCRs formed significantly more large CDR3 similarity clusters than pre-sensitization or healthy control sets, consistent with antigen-driven responses. The number of TCRs above 1 in 1000 frequency did not change with DPC sensitization; there was no evidence of global repertoire structure alterations. After repeated subsampling, the strength of the expansion versus patch-test correlation and the threshold at which it became significant changed. A positive correlation was found between the number of PT1 expanded TCRs and patch test score, with significance reached at thresholds 8, 16 and 32 but not 4.

The method was RACE. TCRdb records NextSeq 500 as the sequencer. Library preparation attached unique molecular identifiers to individual cDNA molecules for quantitative, reproducible TCR counting. Both TCR alpha and TCR beta chains were sequenced from each blood RNA sample. The study's own analysis went as follows. A median of about 100,000 TCRs per sample was observed, with a range of about 20,000 to 690,600. V, J and CDR3 annotation of the TCR reads was carried out using the Decombinator software suite. Every sample was subsampled to the same number of TCRs (28,000) for the PS versus PT1 abundance plots. Expanded TCRs were defined as absent before sensitization and observed at least eight times at the 2-week time point. TCRdb reprocessing: public reads trimmed at Q25 with fastp, clones called with MiXCR, in-frame beta chains kept. Every CDR3 protein is listed once, alongside the most common genes and DNA of its rows. In this record, the V and J calls reflect TCRdb's handling and not the investigators' own analysis. This sample has fewer than 300,000 distinct CDR3 sequences in its table, and approximately 8.4% of those were observed once. The ten largest clones take up 2% to 3% of the sample.

The chain couples TRBV5-1 to TRBJ1-4; no D gene call is confident. The sequenced sample was whole blood, obtained in connection with sensitization to the hapten diphenylcyclopropenone (DPC). The TCR was taken from a woman between 40 and 50 years old with alopecia areata. Some clones in this sample may be carry-over from other donors' samples. CDR3 loop: CASSLGGRFEKLFF. The sequenced DNA is TGCGCCAGCAGCTTGGGCGGAAGGTTCGAAAAACTGTTTTTT. Reference TRBV5-1 and TRBJ1-4 proteins supply the regions before and after the CDR3; the full variable domain is: KAGVTQTPRYLIKTRGQQVTLSCSPISGHRSVSWYQQTPGQGLQFLFEYFSETQRNKGNFPGRFSGRQFSNSRSEMNVSTLELGDSALYLCASSLGGRFEKLFFGSGTQLSVL.